The rows below give T cell receptor beta chains drawn from one sample of a study of a mutant IDH1 vaccine in newly diagnosed glioma. TCRdb keeps only in-frame clones here, not all; method: immunoSEQ multiplex PCR. The sample has around 82,000 clones; around 80% are singletons. This material consisted of PBMCs, taken from a glioma patient treated with radiotherapy, temozolomide or both. These receptors all stem from a middle-aged man with glioma. Some clones in this sample may be carry-over from other donors' samples. The CDR3 runs from the conserved cysteine through the conserved F or W. D genes are given only for firm matches. The size entry is marked missing in some rows and otherwise reads once, few, many or a size class.

V gene,D gene,clone size,J gene,CDR3 protein,CDR3 DNA
TRBV10-3,-,-,TRBJ1-1,CAIAGEAEAFF,TGTGCCATCGCCGGGGAAGCTGAAGCTTTCTTT
TRBV5-1,-,few,TRBJ2-5,CASSAGQLQETQYF,TGCGCCAGCAGCGCCGGACAGCTCCAAGAGACCCAGTACTTC
TRBV6-1,-,-,TRBJ1-1,CASRHAGGTEAFF,TGTGCCAGCAGGCATGCGGGAGGGACTGAAGCTTTCTTT
TRBV7-9,TRBD1,-,TRBJ1-5,CASGTGNQPQHF,TGTGCCAGCGGGACAGGGAATCAGCCCCAGCATTTT
TRBV6-5,TRBD1,-,TRBJ1-1,CASSFSGTANTEAFF,TGTGCCAGCAGTTTCAGCGGGACAGCGAACACTGAAGCTTTCTTT
TRBV7-9,-,-,TRBJ1-2,CASSLGGGYTF,TGTGCCAGCAGCTTAGGGGGAGGCTACACCTTC
TRBV15,TRBD1,-,TRBJ1-4,CATYQGATNEKLFF,TGTGCCACCTATCAGGGGGCGACTAATGAAAAACTGTTTTTT
TRBV5-1,TRBD1,-,TRBJ2-7,CASSSPGQGTYEQYF,TGCGCCAGCAGTAGCCCGGGACAGGGAACCTACGAGCAGTACTTC
TRBV2,-,-,TRBJ2-2,CASKRSGNTGELFF,TGTGCCAGCAAACGCTCGGGGAACACCGGGGAGCTGTTTTTT
TRBV25-1,TRBD2,-,TRBJ2-7,CASSVTSGYSYEQYF,TGTGCCAGCAGCGTGACTAGCGGCTACTCCTACGAGCAGTACTTC
TRBV5-1,TRBD2,-,TRBJ2-5,CASSSSSGGLGTQYF,TGCGCCAGCAGCTCATCTAGCGGGGGTTTGGGGACCCAGTACTTC
TRBV29-1,TRBD2,-,TRBJ2-1,CSVDASGALYNEQFF,TGCAGCGTTGATGCTAGCGGGGCACTATACAATGAGCAGTTCTTC
TRBV5-1,TRBD1,-,TRBJ1-2,CASRGQGAEGYTF,TGCGCCAGCCGCGGACAGGGGGCAGAAGGCTACACCTTC
TRBV11-2,-,-,TRBJ1-6,CASSLHGSQNSPLHF,TGTGCCAGCAGCTTACATGGGTCCCAAAATTCACCCCTCCACTTT
TRBV7-8,-,-,TRBJ1-3,CASSGTPSGNTIYF,TGTGCCAGCAGCGGGACACCCTCTGGAAACACCATATATTTT
TRBV13,TRBD2,-,TRBJ2-5,CASSWGGETQYF,TGTGCCAGCAGCTGGGGGGGGGAGACCCAGTACTTC
TRBV7-9,-,few,TRBJ2-7,CASSHGFVTYEQYF,TGTGCCAGCAGCCACGGATTTGTTACCTACGAGCAGTACTTC
TRBV15,-,-,TRBJ1-2,CATSRATLLGYGYGYTF,TGTGCCACCAGCAGAGCCACACTACTGGGCTACGGCTATGGCTACACCTTC
TRBV6-6,-,-,TRBJ1-2,CASTPVSGGYGYTF,TGTGCCAGCACCCCCGTATCTGGGGGTTATGGCTACACCTTC
TRBV6-6,TRBD2,-,TRBJ2-1,CASSSGLAGGYNEQFF,TGTGCCAGCAGTTCCGGACTAGCGGGGGGCTACAATGAGCAGTTCTTC
TRBV5-6,-,-,TRBJ2-7,CASSLALDPSSSYEQYF,TGTGCCAGCAGCTTGGCCTTGGATCCTTCGAGCTCCTACGAGCAGTACTTC
TRBV18,-,-,TRBJ2-2,CASSPRHTGELFF,TGTGCCAGCTCACCACGGCATACCGGGGAGCTGTTTTTT
TRBV6-1,TRBD1,-,TRBJ1-1,CASSERQGTEAFF,TGTGCCAGCAGTGAGCGACAGGGCACTGAAGCTTTCTTT
TRBV29-1,-,-,TRBJ2-3,CSVEDHQATDTQYF,TGCAGCGTTGAAGACCACCAAGCCACAGATACGCAGTATTTT
TRBV2,TRBD2,-,TRBJ2-1,CASRALANEQFF,TGTGCCAGCAGGGCACTAGCGAATGAGCAGTTCTTC
TRBV11-3,TRBD1,-,TRBJ2-2,CASSSGTGYTGELFF,TGTGCCAGCAGCTCCGGGACAGGGTACACCGGGGAGCTGTTTTTT
TRBV6-5,-,-,TRBJ1-4,CASSPGVANEKLFF,TGTGCCAGCAGCCCAGGAGTAGCTAATGAAAAACTGTTTTTT
TRBV6-5,-,-,TRBJ2-5,CASSIIGGSGTQYF,TGTGCCAGCAGTATAATAGGGGGGTCCGGGACCCAGTACTTC
TRBV5-5,-,-,TRBJ2-6,CASSLGRQVSGANVLTF,TGTGCCAGCAGCTTGGGTAGACAGGTCTCTGGGGCCAACGTCCTGACTTTC
TRBV11-2,TRBD2,-,TRBJ2-7,CASSLQGAGGYEQYF,TGTGCCAGCAGCTTACAGGGAGCGGGGGGCTACGAGCAGTACTTC
TRBV6-5,-,once,TRBJ1-2,CASSGRAREGGYTF,TGTGCCAGCAGTGGCAGGGCGAGAGAGGGTGGCTACACCTTC
TRBV6-6,-,-,TRBJ2-7,CATCRGGAQKTYEQYF,TGTGCCACCTGCCGTGGTGGGGCGCAAAAGACCTACGAGCAGTACTTC
TRBV7-9,TRBD1,-,TRBJ1-2,CASSVTGQGLSF,TGTGCCAGCAGCGTAACGGGACAGGGTCTGAGCTTC
TRBV4-1,-,-,TRBJ2-2,CASSQPVTGELFF,TGCGCCAGCAGCCAACCGGTTACCGGGGAGCTGTTTTTT
TRBV5-4,TRBD1,-,TRBJ2-5,CASSLQDRVGETQYF,TGTGCCAGCAGCTTGCAAGACAGGGTAGGAGAGACCCAGTACTTC
TRBV7-8,-,-,TRBJ1-5,CASSLGDVNQPQHF,TGTGCCAGCAGCTTAGGGGACGTAAATCAGCCCCAGCATTTT
TRBV2,TRBD1,-,TRBJ1-5,CASRFDRGPQPQHF,TGTGCCAGCAGGTTCGACAGGGGGCCGCAGCCCCAGCATTTT
TRBV6-1,-,-,TRBJ2-7,CASSTSHSAGVEQYF,TGTGCCAGCAGTACCAGCCACTCGGCGGGTGTCGAGCAGTACTTC
TRBV9,-,once,TRBJ2-7,CASSVSRGNSYEQYF,TGTGCCAGCAGCGTATCGAGGGGGAACTCCTACGAGCAGTACTTC
TRBV7-2,-,-,TRBJ1-2,CASSLGGVGRQNYGYTF,TGTGCCAGCAGCTTAGGAGGAGTCGGCAGGCAAAACTATGGCTACACCTTC
TRBV5-1,-,-,TRBJ2-3,CASSLSSPGVTDTQYF,TGCGCCAGCAGCTTGTCTAGTCCGGGGGTGACAGATACGCAGTATTTT
TRBV7-6,-,-,TRBJ1-1,CASSLAGTNAEAFF,TGTGCCAGCAGCTTAGCGGGGACCAACGCTGAAGCTTTCTTT
TRBV27,TRBD2,few,TRBJ2-1,CASSFQRGGYNEQFF,TGTGCCAGCAGCTTCCAGCGGGGGGGGTACAATGAGCAGTTCTTC
TRBV5-1,-,-,TRBJ1-4,CASSADGGHEKLFF,TGCGCCAGCAGCGCCGACGGGGGGCATGAAAAACTGTTTTTT
TRBV6-5,-,-,TRBJ2-5,CASSYSRGAPQETQYF,TGTGCCAGCAGTTACTCACGGGGGGCACCTCAAGAGACCCAGTACTTC
TRBV6-5,TRBD1,-,TRBJ1-1,CASSYGQGDTEAFF,TGTGCCAGCAGTTACGGGCAGGGGGACACTGAAGCTTTCTTT
TRBV6-5,TRBD1,-,TRBJ2-1,CASRPQGVRYNEQFF,TGTGCCAGCAGGCCTCAGGGGGTAAGGTACAATGAGCAGTTCTTC
TRBV5-8,TRBD1,-,TRBJ2-7,CASSFYGRTGIYEQYF,TGTGCCAGCAGCTTCTATGGGCGGACAGGGATCTACGAGCAGTACTTC
TRBV2,TRBD1,-,TRBJ1-5,CASSWDSRSNQPQHF,TGTGCCAGCAGTTGGGACAGTAGGAGCAATCAGCCCCAGCATTTT
TRBV7-8,-,-,TRBJ1-6,CASSLARFFGQGSYNSPLHF,TGTGCCAGCAGCTTAGCGCGCTTTTTCGGGCAGGGCTCCTATAATTCACCCCTCCACTTT
TRBV5-8,-,-,TRBJ1-2,CASSTSGSLYGYTF,TGTGCCAGCAGCACCTCCGGGTCCCTCTATGGCTACACCTTC
TRBV5-1,-,-,TRBJ1-6,CASTDSDNSPLHF,TGCGCCAGCACGGACAGTGATAATTCACCCCTCCACTTT
TRBV29-1,-,-,TRBJ2-1,CSVDGNEQFF,TGCAGCGTGGACGGCAATGAGCAGTTCTTC
TRBV6-1,-,-,TRBJ1-1,CASSGGVNTEAFF,TGTGCCAGCAGTGGAGGGGTGAACACTGAAGCTTTCTTT
TRBV6-6,-,-,TRBJ2-2,CATSGLNTGELFF,TGTGCCACCTCCGGACTGAACACCGGGGAGCTGTTTTTT
TRBV14,-,-,TRBJ1-1,CASSQGSVGTEAFF,TGTGCCAGCAGCCAAGGGTCCGTAGGGACTGAAGCTTTCTTT
TRBV5-6,TRBD1,-,TRBJ1-5,CASSSLGQGGNQPQHF,TGTGCCAGCAGCTCCTTGGGACAGGGCGGCAATCAGCCCCAGCATTTT